This T cell receptor (beta chain) is drawn from a study of patients and donors after allogeneic stem cell transplantation. A few counts support this clonotype. Each CDR3 protein is one row after TCRdb ran MiXCR on the RT-PCR reads. The table lists 400,000 to 450,000 distinct CDR3 sequences, roughly 17% of them singletons. The sequencing sample was made of blood, either unsorted or a sorted T cell fraction (not recorded which). The receptor was isolated from a human donor who was either an allogeneic HSCT recipient or a stem cell or donor lymphocyte infusion donor (not recorded which). It is not recorded whose cells these are; they may come from a transplant donor.

CDR3: CASSTGTGFEPQHF. The DNA of the CDR3 is TGTGCCAGCAGTACCGGGACAGGGTTTGAGCCCCAGCATTTT. The chain links TRBV25-1 to TRBJ1-5; TRBD1 agrees at 9 bases. The CDR3 extends over 14 amino acids. Trimming at V came to 5 bases and at J to 8 bases, leaving 7 bases not matched to a gene. Per germline, CDR1 MGHDK and CDR2 SYGVNS.